This TCR beta chain was observed in a study of tumor and adjacent non-tumor tissue in lung cancer. The CDR3 contains 16 residues. Looked up from germline, CDR1 is ENHRY and CDR2 is SYGVKD. A modified ARM-PCR protocol with three rounds of nested PCR amplified TCRbeta. TCRdb redid the calling of the multiplex PCR reads with MiXCR, one entry per CDR3 protein. The sample yields around 57,000 distinct CDR3 sequences, about 55% seen once. With regard to this clonotype: At one of its ends the junction is not consistent with the germline gene, which may arise from a read error.

The template was RNA from unsorted bulk tissue. More than 3 cm separated this lung sample from the edge of the tumor. The receptor comes from a man in his 70s with non-small cell lung cancer. The specimen was distant non-tumor lung tissue. The chain is built from TRBV10-3 and TRBJ2-3; D may be TRBD1 or TRBD2 (5 bases each). The CDR3 DNA reads TGTGTCATCAGCCCCAAGGGGCACCTAGCCCAAGAAACGCAGTATTTT. Protein sequence: CVISPKGHLAQETQYF.